The text below deals with one T cell receptor (beta chain). Individuals aged roughly 18 to 95 years were recruited from 24 US areas. Methods used by the authors: By means of reference gene primer amplification, nucleated cell counts were estimated. This table comes from immunoSEQ multiplex PCR, and its TCRdb copy is limited to in-frame clones, with some not included. V and J calls and clone size are copied from that table; D and trimming were computed from the DNA. There are 400,000 or so clones in the sample; around 91% occur only once, and roughly 1.1% lies in the top ten. This sample is part of a study of blood T cell repertoires in COVID-19. Across the whole study: Sample material is recorded as cDNA or gDNA derived from T cells, B-cell-depleted T cells, or PBMCs.

With 4 bases removed from V and 2 bases from J, the gap between germline ends came to 12 bases. Per the germline V gene, CDR1 is SGHDT and CDR2 is YYEEEE. CDR3 length: 14 residues. This sequence joins TRBV5-6 and TRBJ1-1, with D uncertain. Material for sequencing was PBMCs or T cells enriched from blood (not recorded which). The TCR sequence derives from a man aged 25 to 45 who had recovered from COVID-19. CDR3: CASSHSFGNTEAFF. The CDR3 DNA reads as TGTGCCAGCAGCCATAGCTTTGGAAACACTGAAGCTTTCTTT.